This T cell receptor beta chain was obtained from a study of blood T cell repertoires in COVID-19. How the authors handled the data: Amplified reference gene primers provided the basis for estimating nucleated cell counts. The method was immunoSEQ multiplex PCR; TCRdb's version includes in-frame clones alone and lacks a portion of them. That table furnishes V, J and clone size, whereas the DNA furnished D and trimming. The data show 250,000 to 300,000 clones, approximately 86% seen once. The sequenced sample was peripheral blood. The receptor's source is a man younger than 40 with active or convalescent COVID-19.

The DNA of the CDR3 is TGCGCCAGCAGCCAAGGACCGGGACTAGCGGGGGGGCAGGGTTCGGCCGGGGAGCTGTTTTTT. Translated: CASSQGPGLAGGQGSAGELFF. This sequence joins TRBV4-3 and TRBJ2-2, with 16 bases that match TRBD2. The V and J ends lost 1 base and 6 bases, in that order; junction bases with no gene match: 14. CDR3 length equals 21 residues. Germline V gives CDR1 LGHNA, CDR2 YSLEER.